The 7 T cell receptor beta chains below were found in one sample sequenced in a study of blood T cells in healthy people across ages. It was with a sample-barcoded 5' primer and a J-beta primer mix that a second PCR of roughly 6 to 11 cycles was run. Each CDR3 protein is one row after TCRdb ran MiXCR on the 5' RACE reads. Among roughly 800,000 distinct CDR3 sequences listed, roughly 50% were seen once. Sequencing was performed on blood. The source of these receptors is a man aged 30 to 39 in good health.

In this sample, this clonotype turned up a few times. CDR3 sequence: CASSQNIQETQYF. Here the CDR3 DNA reads TGCGCCAGCAGTCAGAATATTCAAGAGACCCAGTACTTC. The rearrangement joins TRBV10-1 to TRBJ2-5; no clear D. The V end lost 5 bases, the J end lost 2 bases, and 9 bases lay between the germline ends. The CDR3 runs 13 residues. The germline V gene has CDR1 WNHNN and CDR2 SYGVQD (reference sequence).

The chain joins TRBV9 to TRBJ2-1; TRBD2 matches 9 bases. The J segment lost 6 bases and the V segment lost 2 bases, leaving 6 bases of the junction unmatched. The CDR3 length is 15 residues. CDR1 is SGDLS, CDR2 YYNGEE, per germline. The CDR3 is CASSVGGRAFNEQFF. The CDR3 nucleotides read TGTGCCAGCAGCGTCGGCGGGAGGGCCTTCAATGAGCAGTTCTTC.

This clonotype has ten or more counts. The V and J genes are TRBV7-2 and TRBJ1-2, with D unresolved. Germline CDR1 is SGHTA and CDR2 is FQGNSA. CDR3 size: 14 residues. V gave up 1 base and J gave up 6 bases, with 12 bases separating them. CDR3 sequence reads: CASSLVAAPDGYTF. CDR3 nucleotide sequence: TGTGCCAGCAGCTTAGTGGCAGCCCCTGATGGCTACACCTTC.

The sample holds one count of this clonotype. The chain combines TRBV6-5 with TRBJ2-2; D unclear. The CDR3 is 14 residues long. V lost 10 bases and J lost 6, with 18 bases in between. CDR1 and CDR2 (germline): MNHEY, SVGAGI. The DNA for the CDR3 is TGTGCCACCCGGACGGTCTTGTATCCCGGGGAGCTGTTTTTT. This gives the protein CATRTVLYPGELFF.

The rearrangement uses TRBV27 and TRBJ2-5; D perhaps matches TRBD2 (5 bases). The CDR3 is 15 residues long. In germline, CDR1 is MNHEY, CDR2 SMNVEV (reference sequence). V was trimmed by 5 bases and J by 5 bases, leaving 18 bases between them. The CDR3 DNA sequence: TGTGCCAGCAGTCAATACAAGGCGGGTTTGGAGACCCAGTACTTC. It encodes CASSQYKAGLETQYF.

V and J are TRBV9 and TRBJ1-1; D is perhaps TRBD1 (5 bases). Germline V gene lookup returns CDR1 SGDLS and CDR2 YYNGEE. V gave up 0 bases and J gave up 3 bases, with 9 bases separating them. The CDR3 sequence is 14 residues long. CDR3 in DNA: TGTGCCAGCAGCGTAGGGACACATTACACTGAAGCTTTCTTT. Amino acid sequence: CASSVGTHYTEAFF.

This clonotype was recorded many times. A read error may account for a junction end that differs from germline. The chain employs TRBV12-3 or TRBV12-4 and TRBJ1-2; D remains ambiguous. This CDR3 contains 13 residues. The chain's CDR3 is CASSLEGNYGYTF. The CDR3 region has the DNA TGTGCCAGCAGCTTAGAAGGAAACTATGGCTACACCTTC.